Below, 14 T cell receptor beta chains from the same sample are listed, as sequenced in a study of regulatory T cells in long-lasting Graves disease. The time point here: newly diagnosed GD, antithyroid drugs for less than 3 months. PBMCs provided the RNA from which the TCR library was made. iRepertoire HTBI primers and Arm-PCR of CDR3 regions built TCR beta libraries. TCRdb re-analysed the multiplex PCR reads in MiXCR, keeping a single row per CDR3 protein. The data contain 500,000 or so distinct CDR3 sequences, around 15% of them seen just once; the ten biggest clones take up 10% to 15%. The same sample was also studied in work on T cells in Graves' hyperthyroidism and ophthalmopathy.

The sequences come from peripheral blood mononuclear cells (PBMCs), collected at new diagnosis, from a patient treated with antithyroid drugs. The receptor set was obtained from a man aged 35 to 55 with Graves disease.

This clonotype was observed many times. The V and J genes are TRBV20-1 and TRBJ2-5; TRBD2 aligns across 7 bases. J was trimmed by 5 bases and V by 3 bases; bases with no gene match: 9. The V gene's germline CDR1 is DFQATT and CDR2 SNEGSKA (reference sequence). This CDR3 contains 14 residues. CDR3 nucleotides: TGCAGTGCTAGGGCCTTTGCGGGAGACGAGACCCAGTACTTC. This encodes CSARAFAGDETQYF.

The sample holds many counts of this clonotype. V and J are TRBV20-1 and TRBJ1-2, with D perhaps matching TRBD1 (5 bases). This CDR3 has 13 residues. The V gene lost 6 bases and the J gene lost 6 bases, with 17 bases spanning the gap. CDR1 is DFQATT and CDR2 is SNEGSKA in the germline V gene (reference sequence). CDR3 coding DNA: TGCAGTGCCGAGGGGCCGCTAGCTAATGGCTACACCTTC. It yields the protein CSAEGPLANGYTF.

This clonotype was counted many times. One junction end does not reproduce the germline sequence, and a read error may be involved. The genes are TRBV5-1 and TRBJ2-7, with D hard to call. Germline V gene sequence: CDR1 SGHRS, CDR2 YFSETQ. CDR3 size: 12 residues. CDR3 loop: CASSTVLYEQYF. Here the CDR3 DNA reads TGTGCCAGCAGCACAGTTCTCTACGAGCAGTACTTC.

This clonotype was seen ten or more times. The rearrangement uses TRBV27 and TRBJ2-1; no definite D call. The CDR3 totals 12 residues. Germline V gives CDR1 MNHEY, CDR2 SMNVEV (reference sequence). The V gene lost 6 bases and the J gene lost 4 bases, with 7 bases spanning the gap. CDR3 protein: CASSPRYNEQFF. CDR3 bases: TGTGCCAGCAGCCCACGTTACAATGAGCAGTTCTTC.

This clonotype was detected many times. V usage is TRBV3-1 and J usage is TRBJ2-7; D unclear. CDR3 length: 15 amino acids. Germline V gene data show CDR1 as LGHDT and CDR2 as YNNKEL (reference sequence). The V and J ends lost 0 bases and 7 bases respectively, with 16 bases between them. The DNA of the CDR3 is TGTGCCAGCAGCCAAGATCTAGTCCCCGCCTTGGAGCAGTACTTC. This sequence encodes CASSQDLVPALEQYF.

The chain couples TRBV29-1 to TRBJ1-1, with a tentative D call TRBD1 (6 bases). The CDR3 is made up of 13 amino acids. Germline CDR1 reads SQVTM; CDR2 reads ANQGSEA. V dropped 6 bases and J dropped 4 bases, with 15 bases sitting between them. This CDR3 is CSVYRGALTEAFF. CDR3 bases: TGCAGCGTCTACCGGGGGGCGCTCACTGAAGCTTTCTTT. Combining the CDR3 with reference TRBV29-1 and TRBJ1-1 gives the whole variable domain SAVISQKPSRDICQRGTSLTIQCQVDSQVTMMFWYRQQPGQSLTLIATANQGSEATYESGFVIDKFPISRPNLTFSTLTVSNMSPEDSSIYLCSVYRGALTEAFFGQGTRLTVV.

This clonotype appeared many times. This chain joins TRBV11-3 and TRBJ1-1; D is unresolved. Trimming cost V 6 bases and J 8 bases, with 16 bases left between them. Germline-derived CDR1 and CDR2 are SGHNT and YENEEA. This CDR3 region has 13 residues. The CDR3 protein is CASSGETAPEAFF. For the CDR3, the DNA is TGTGCCAGCAGTGGAGAGACGGCCCCAGAAGCTTTCTTT.

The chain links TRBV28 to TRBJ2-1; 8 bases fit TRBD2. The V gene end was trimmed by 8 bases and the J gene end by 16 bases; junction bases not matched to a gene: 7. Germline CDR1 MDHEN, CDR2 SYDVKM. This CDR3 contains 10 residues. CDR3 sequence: CASSGTRYFF. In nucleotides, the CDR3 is TGTGCCAGCTCCGGGACTAGATATTTCTTC. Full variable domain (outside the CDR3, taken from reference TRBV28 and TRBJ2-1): DVKVTQSSRYLVKRTGEKVFLECVQDMDHENMFWYRQDPGLGLRLIYFSYDVKMKEKGDIPEGYSVSREKKERFSLILESASTNQTSMYLCASSGTRYFFGPGTRLTVL.

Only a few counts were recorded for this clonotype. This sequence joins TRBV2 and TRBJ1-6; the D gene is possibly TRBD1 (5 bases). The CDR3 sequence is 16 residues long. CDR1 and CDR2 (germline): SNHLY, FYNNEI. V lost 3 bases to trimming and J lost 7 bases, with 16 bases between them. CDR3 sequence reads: CASSELFGDFNSPLHF. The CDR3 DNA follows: TGTGCCAGCAGTGAGTTGTTTGGGGACTTCAATTCACCCCTCCACTTT.

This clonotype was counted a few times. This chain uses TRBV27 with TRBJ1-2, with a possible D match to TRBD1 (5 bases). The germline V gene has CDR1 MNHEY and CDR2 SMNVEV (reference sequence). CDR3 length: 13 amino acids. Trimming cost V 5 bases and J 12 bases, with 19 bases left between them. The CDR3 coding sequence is TGTGCCAGCAGTCCCGGGACCGAGCGGAAGGACACCTTC. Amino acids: CASSPGTERKDTF.

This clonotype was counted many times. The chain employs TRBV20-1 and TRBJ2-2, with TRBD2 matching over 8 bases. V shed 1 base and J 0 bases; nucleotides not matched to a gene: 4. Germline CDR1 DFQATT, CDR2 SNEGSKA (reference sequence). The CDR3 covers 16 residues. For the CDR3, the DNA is TGCAGTGCTAGAGGGGCGGGAGGTACGAACACCGGGGAGCTGTTTTTT. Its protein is CSARGAGGTNTGELFF.

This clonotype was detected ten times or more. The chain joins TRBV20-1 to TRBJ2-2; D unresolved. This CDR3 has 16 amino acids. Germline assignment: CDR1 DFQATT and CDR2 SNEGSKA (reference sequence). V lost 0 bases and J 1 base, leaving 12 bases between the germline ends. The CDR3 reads CSARDLPRKNTGELFF. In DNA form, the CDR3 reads TGCAGTGCTAGAGATCTTCCTAGGAAGAACACCGGGGAGCTGTTTTTT.

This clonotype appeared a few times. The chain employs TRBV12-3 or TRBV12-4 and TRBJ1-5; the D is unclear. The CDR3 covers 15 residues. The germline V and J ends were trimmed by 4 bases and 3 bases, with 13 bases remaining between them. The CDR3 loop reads CASSSGNVNNQPQHF. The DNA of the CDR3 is TGTGCCAGCAGTTCTGGGAACGTCAACAATCAGCCCCAGCATTTT.

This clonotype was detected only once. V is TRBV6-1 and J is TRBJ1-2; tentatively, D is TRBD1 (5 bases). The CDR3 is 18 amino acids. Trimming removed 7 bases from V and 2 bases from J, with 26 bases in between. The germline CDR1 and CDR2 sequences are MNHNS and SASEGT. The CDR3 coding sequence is TGTGCCAGCACCCACATAAATCACAAGGGGCGCATCAACTATGGCTACACCTTC. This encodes CASTHINHKGRINYGYTF.